Shown below are 23 T cell receptor beta chains from a single sample sequenced in a study of blood T cell repertoires in COVID-19. Here immunoSEQ multiplex PCR was the method, and the copy in TCRdb shows in-frame clones only, minus some. Among about 370,000 clones listed, roughly nine tenths were seen once. Source material: peripheral blood. The receptors here all came from a woman aged 30 to 39 with COVID-19, enrolled during active disease.

This clone appeared once. CDR3 DNA: TGCGCCAGCAGCCAGACAGGGTATGAGACCCAGTACTTC. Its translation: CASSQTGYETQYF. The chain is built from TRBV5-1 and TRBJ2-5; 7 nucleotides line up with TRBD1. The CDR3 is 13 amino acids. The V gene's germline CDR1 is SGHRS and CDR2 YFSETQ. V lost 4 bases and J lost 5; bases outside the gene matches: 5.

V usage is TRBV10-1 and J usage is TRBJ2-5; TRBD1 might be the D (6 bases). This CDR3 has 19 residues. V gave up 9 bases and J gave up 5 bases, with 34 bases separating them. Germline V gene sequence: CDR1 WNHNN, CDR2 SYGVQD (reference sequence). The CDR3 reads CASPTSGSDGTRILETQYF. The CDR3 DNA is TGCGCCAGTCCCACATCCGGCTCGGATGGGACACGGATTTTGGAGACCCAGTACTTC.

The chain combines TRBV19 with TRBJ2-3, with 14 bases aligning to TRBD2. The germline V gene encodes CDR1 LNHDA and CDR2 SQIVND (reference sequence). The CDR3 sequence is 16 residues long. V trimming: 5 bases; J trimming: 12 bases; junction bases outside the gene matches: 13. The CDR3, as DNA: TGTGCCAGTAGTCCTCTAGGGACTAGCGGGGGCCTCGACCAGTATTTT. This codes for CASSPLGTSGGLDQYF.

The V gene is TRBV11-2, the J gene TRBJ2-2; TRBD2 matches 8 bases. This CDR3 has 16 residues. Trimming at V came to 0 bases and at J to 1 base, leaving 1 base not matched to a gene. In germline, CDR1 is SGHAT, CDR2 FQNNGV. The CDR3 nucleotides read TGTGCCAGCAGCTTAGAAACTAGCGGGAACACCGGGGAGCTGTTTTTT. Its translation: CASSLETSGNTGELFF.

As to this clone: In the same sample, other DNA sequences code for this CDR3. The J gene is TRBJ2-3, the V gene TRBV9, with TRBD2 matching 7 bases. Germline trimming cut 0 bases from V and 2 bases from J; bases unmatched to any gene: 3. Germline values: CDR1 SGDLS, CDR2 YYNGEE. The CDR3 consists of 15 residues. CDR3 sequence: CASSVGGGNTDTQYF. CDR3 in DNA: TGTGCCAGCAGCGTAGGCGGGGGTAACACAGATACGCAGTATTTT.

The rearrangement links TRBV11-3 to TRBJ2-1; 8 bases line up with TRBD2. This CDR3 spans 14 amino acids. Germline lookup yields CDR1 SGHNT and CDR2 YENEEA. V trimming: 5 bases; J trimming: 8 bases; junction bases outside the gene matches: 8. The chain's CDR3 is CASSPAGGYHEQFF. CDR3 sequence (DNA): TGTGCCAGCAGCCCGGCGGGGGGTTATCATGAGCAGTTCTTC.

The V call is TRBV28, the J call TRBJ1-5, with D hard to call. V was shortened by 6 bases and J by 0 bases, with 6 bases between the two germline ends. CDR1 and CDR2 (germline): MDHEN, SYDVKM. This CDR3 is built from 13 residues. CDR3 DNA: TGTGCCAGCAGACGGTTTAGCAATCAGCCCCAGCATTTT. Amino acid sequence: CASRRFSNQPQHF. Based on the CDR3 plus reference TRBV28 and TRBJ1-5, the full variable domain is DVKVTQSSRYLVKRTGEKVFLECVQDMDHENMFWYRQDPGLGLRLIYFSYDVKMKEKGDIPEGYSVSREKKERFSLILESASTNQTSMYLCASRRFSNQPQHFGDGTRLSIL.

This rearrangement joins TRBV7-2 to TRBJ1-4, with D perhaps matching TRBD1 (6 bases). V dropped 8 bases and J dropped 0 bases, with 19 bases sitting between them. The CDR3 runs to 17 residues. Per germline, CDR1 SGHTA and CDR2 FQGNSA. This chain's CDR3 is CASAPNVGTTTNEKLFF. The CDR3 DNA reads as TGTGCCAGCGCCCCAAATGTCGGGACAACAACTAATGAAAAACTGTTTTTT. Looking up the rest from reference TRBV7-2 and TRBJ1-4 gives the full variable domain: GAGVSQSPSNKVTEKGKDVELRCDPISGHTALYWYRQSLGQGLEFLIYFQGNSAPDKSGLPSDRFSAERTGGSVSTLTIQRTQQEDSAVYLCASAPNVGTTTNEKLFFGSGTQLSVL.

The V call is TRBV4-1, the J call TRBJ2-7, with D unclear. Trimming removed 4 bases at V and 6 bases at J, with 13 bases between. The CDR3 contains 13 residues. Germline V gene data show CDR1 as MGHRA and CDR2 as YSYEKL. For the CDR3, the DNA is TGCGCCAGCAGCCGGGTAGGTCTAGGCGAGCAGTACGTC. Amino acids: CASSRVGLGEQYV.

CDR3 bases: TGTGCCAGCAGCTTATTGAGCCGAGAGTCTGGGGCCAACGTCCTGACTTTC. Protein sequence: CASSLLSRESGANVLTF. V is TRBV11-2 and J is TRBJ2-6; no clear D gene. V gave up 2 bases and J gave up 1 base, with 12 bases separating them. Germline CDR1 and CDR2: SGHAT and FQNNGV. The CDR3 runs to 17 residues.

This chain connects TRBV28 to TRBJ1-1; a weak D match, TRBD1 (6 bases). The CDR3 spans 14 residues. V was trimmed by 2 bases and J by 1 base, leaving 8 bases between them. Germline assignment: CDR1 MDHEN and CDR2 SYDVKM. In nucleotides, the CDR3 is TGTGCCAGCAGTTTAGGGGGGGCGAACACTGAAGCTTTCTTT. It translates to CASSLGGANTEAFF.

The chain links TRBV11-2 to TRBJ1-1, with TRBD1 matching over 7 bases. Per germline, CDR1 SGHAT and CDR2 FQNNGV. CDR3 length: 13 amino acids. Unmatched junction bases numbered 3, after V lost 4 bases and J lost 4 bases. The CDR3: CASSSTGLTEAFF. In DNA form, the CDR3 reads TGTGCCAGCAGCTCGACAGGGCTCACTGAAGCTTTCTTT.

This clone was seen only a few times. A clone one base away is much larger, so this may be a read error. The rearrangement uses TRBV5-1 and TRBJ2-1, with TRBD2 matching 14 bases. V shed 4 bases, J shed 3 bases, and the junction held 3 bases outside the gene matches. This CDR3 is 16 amino acids long. Germline V gene data show CDR1 as SGHRS and CDR2 as YFSETQ. The CDR3 bases are TGCGCCAGCAGCCCAGGACTAGCGGGGGGCTACAATGAGCAGTTCTTC. Residues: CASSPGLAGGYNEQFF.

This rearrangement joins TRBV2 to TRBJ2-3; D possibly corresponds to TRBD1 (6 bases). Deletions cut 6 bases from V and 0 bases from J, with 13 bases between. The CDR3 runs 15 residues. From germline, CDR1 is SNHLY and CDR2 FYNNEI. DNA of the CDR3: TGTGCCAGCAGCGGGGACATTACTAGCACAGATACGCAGTATTTT. This translates into CASSGDITSTDTQYF.

The V and J genes are TRBV9 and TRBJ2-3; D gene unclear. Trimming pared 1 base from V and 5 bases from J, leaving 5 bases between. This CDR3 comprises 12 residues. The germline V gene has CDR1 SGDLS and CDR2 YYNGEE. CDR3 in amino acids: CASSVLRDTQYF. CDR3 DNA sequence: TGTGCCAGCAGCGTACTCCGAGATACGCAGTATTTT. Based on the CDR3 plus reference TRBV9 and TRBJ2-3, the full variable domain is DSGVTQTPKHLITATGQRVTLRCSPRSGDLSVYWYQQSLDQGLQFLIQYYNGEERAKGNILERFSAQQFPDLHSELNLSSLELGDSALYFCASSVLRDTQYFGPGTRLTVL.

V and J are TRBV12-2 and TRBJ2-1; the table's D call, TRBD1, has no DNA check behind it. TRBV12-2 is given as a pseudogene. This CDR3 has 15 residues. CDR3 protein: CASRLTYTGKNEQFF. As DNA, the CDR3 is TGTGCAAGTCGCTTAACTTACACAGGGAAAAATGAGCAGTTCTTC.

The chain carries TRBV7-6 and TRBJ2-1; 11 bases fit TRBD2. J gave up 5 bases and V 5 bases, and 11 bases lay outside the gene matches. The CDR3 contains 17 residues. Germline assignment: CDR1 SGHVS and CDR2 FNYEAQ. The CDR3 reads CASSLQVGLAANNEQFF. The CDR3 DNA sequence: TGTGCCAGCAGCCTCCAAGTGGGACTAGCGGCCAACAATGAGCAGTTCTTC.

Here the CDR3 DNA reads TGTGCCAGCAGTCCATCCCGGGGCCAAGAGACCCAGTACTTC. Its translation: CASSPSRGQETQYF. The V call is TRBV27, the J call TRBJ2-5; TRBD2 is a possible D gene (5 bases). CDR1 and CDR2 (germline): MNHEY, SMNVEV (reference sequence). V was pared by 5 bases and J by 1 base, with 11 bases between. The CDR3 is 14 residues long.

The table lists this clone with a count of one. The V gene is TRBV7-2, the J gene TRBJ1-3; D may be TRBD1 (6 bases). The V gene's germline CDR1 is SGHTA and CDR2 FQGNSA. V shed 2 bases and J shed 0 bases, with 17 bases lying between them. The CDR3 extends over 18 amino acids. The CDR3 bases are TGTGCCAGCAGCTTATTAATGAGTGGGGGACACTCTGGAAACACCATATATTTT. Translated, it gives CASSLLMSGGHSGNTIYF. Using reference TRBV7-2 and TRBJ1-3 for the parts outside the CDR3, the full variable domain is GAGVSQSPSNKVTEKGKDVELRCDPISGHTALYWYRQSLGQGLEFLIYFQGNSAPDKSGLPSDRFSAERTGGSVSTLTIQRTQQEDSAVYLCASSLLMSGGHSGNTIYFGEGSWLTVV.

The chain uses TRBV6-5 and TRBJ2-1; D might be TRBD2 (6 bases). The V gene lost 8 bases and the J gene lost 0 bases, with 14 bases spanning the gap. The CDR3 covers 15 residues. CDR1 MNHEY and CDR2 SVGAGI come from the germline V gene. The DNA for the CDR3 is TGTGCCAGCCGGGACTGGTTAAGCTCCTACAATGAGCAGTTCTTC. Translating it yields CASRDWLSSYNEQFF.

J is TRBJ1-2 and V is TRBV11-3; a possible D gene is TRBD1 (6 bases). The CDR3 is 15 residues long. Germline CDR1 reads SGHNT; CDR2 reads YENEEA. Trimming took off 5 bases at V and 1 base at J, with 14 bases between the two ends. CDR3 bases: TGTGCCAGCAGCCGCCCCCGGACAGTTAACTATGGCTACACCTTC. The encoded protein is CASSRPRTVNYGYTF.

The V gene is TRBV6-1, the J gene TRBJ1-5; 10 nucleotides line up with TRBD1. This CDR3 is built from 15 residues. Trimming removed 3 bases from V and 7 bases from J; junction bases left unmatched: 6. The germline V gene has CDR1 MNHNS and CDR2 SASEGT. This CDR3 reads CASSDRQGAAQPQHF. DNA for the CDR3: TGTGCCAGCAGTGACCGACAGGGGGCAGCCCAGCCCCAGCATTTT.

This clone was seen a handful of times. J is TRBJ2-5 and V is TRBV3-1 (or the pseudogene TRBV3-2); D is perhaps TRBD2 (5 bases). The CDR3 is 14 residues long. Germline V lookup: CDR1 LGHDT, CDR2 YNNKEL (reference sequence). V was shortened by 1 base and J by 5 bases, with 11 bases between the two germline ends. The CDR3 protein is CASSQVEGWETQYF. The CDR3 nucleotides are TGTGCCAGCAGCCAAGTTGAGGGTTGGGAGACCCAGTACTTC.